This T cell receptor beta chain was captured in a study of blood T cells in healthy people across ages (dated by TCRdb to 2015 to 2017). Study-level background: In model experiments, roughly one uniquely barcoded TCR beta cDNA molecule per two T cells was captured by template switching. Age-related changes in TCR beta repertoire diversity were measured in the study by deep sequencing normalized with unique cDNA molecular identifiers. The donors were divided into four age groups: young (average around 16 years), middle-aged (approximately 41), aged (approximately 62) and long-lived (around 87). For two donors (one aged 18 to 29 and one aged 80 or older), the study analyzed two additional independent replicas of 1 million unique cDNA reads from the same blood draw. The paper's findings and limits, for the study overall: Because the CMV infection status of the donors was unknown, age-related changes in expanded clonotypes may potentially have been confounded. The long-lived group showed more naive CD4+ T cells, fewer expanded clones and increased TCR diversity than the aged group, suggesting age selection. Bulk unsorted PBMC profiling prevented conclusive comparison of naive and antigen-experienced compartments. The percentage of naive T cells measured by flow cytometry correlated strongly with observed TCR beta diversity. Estimates of total diversity from one million sequenced T cells were regarded as lower bounds and underestimates. As age increased, observed TCR beta diversity per million T cells dropped in a roughly linear way, and a significant reduction was already evident by age roughly 36.

Library preparation employed 5' RACE. The instrument was an Illumina HiSeq 2500. A second PCR of roughly 7 to 11 cycles was performed with a sample-barcoded 5' primer and a J-beta primer mix. A unique molecular identifier was introduced onto each TCR beta cDNA molecule by a template-switch 5' adaptor carrying 12 random nucleotides. Each sample yielded at least 3 million CDR3-containing paired-end reads. First-strand cDNA synthesis was performed from all RNA using the Mint cDNA synthesis kit, with priming by a TRBC-specific oligonucleotide. All cDNA was treated with uracil-DNA glycosylase and then went through a first 18-cycle PCR with the universal primers M1SS and BC2_uni_R. The authors' analysis ran thus. For normalization, 1 million high-quality reads, each with a distinct molecular identifier, were randomly selected from each sample. Instead of being binned into consensus sequences, reads with shared molecular identifiers were discarded. CDR3 identification, clonotype clustering and error correction used MiTCR with a Q25 quality threshold and the strictest error-elimination algorithm. Lower-bound total TCR beta diversity was estimated with a nonparametric unseen species model using Euler transformation. TCRdb cleaned the public reads at Q25 with fastp, built clones with MiXCR and kept in-frame beta chains. Every CDR3 protein is listed once, alongside the most common genes and DNA of its rows. The V and J calls were not made by the authors but by TCRdb's processing. The sample has around 500,000 distinct CDR3 sequences on record, about 27% of them singletons. In total, the top ten clones hold approximately 3.3% of the sample.

Systemically healthy Caucasian individuals from Russia, some 36 in total and aged about 6 to 90 years, were included as donors. Around 10 milliliters of peripheral blood were drawn from each donor into EDTA-treated Vacutainer tubes. Ficoll-Paque density-gradient centrifugation was used to isolate PBMCs, with at least 6.5 million per sample. Total RNA was extracted from PBMCs with Trizol reagent, with at least 6 micrograms obtained per sample. The percentages of naive CD45RAhigh/CD27high T cells were determined by flow cytometry on a PBMC aliquot from every donor. Comments on this clonotype: The target of this receptor is not known. No much larger clone exists at a distance of one base, and base qualities are not known.

Trimming takes 6 bases off V and 6 bases off J; junction bases not matched to a gene: 10. In the germline V gene, CDR1 corresponds to SNHLY and CDR2 to FYNNEI. Counted from cysteine to phenylalanine, this CDR3 has 16 amino acids. Solely the CDR3 DNA is kept, with 48 bases framed from the first base. The same specimen was also included in a second study, on T cells of mothers and their children. In that second paper, the authors write: The donors were nine systemically healthy Caucasian individuals, made up of three mothers and their six children. cDNA synthesis used all of the extracted RNA, with around 1.5 ug of RNA in each 15 ul reaction. In the second PCR, sample barcodes and 2-4 random nucleotides were introduced via the M1S primer. Over 8 million TCR beta CDR3 reads were obtained for each mother, and approximately 2.9 million reads were obtained for each child. Thymic selection shapes the output of TCR recombination in a similar way in related and unrelated pairs, and inherited differences have a minor effect. Normalized repertoire overlap was always slightly but never significantly higher in related than unrelated mother-child pairs. No persistent microchimeric T cell clones were found, with a detection sensitivity of 75 to 100 clones per million clonotypes. The study used deep NGS to compare TCR beta repertoires of mothers and children, seeking features distinguishing related mother-child pairs from unrelated individuals. The mean age was roughly 40 +/- 4 years for the mothers and about 10 +/- 4 years for the children. After adapters were ligated using NEBNext reagents, the libraries underwent 100+100 nt paired-end sequencing on an Illumina HiSeq 2000. To prevent cross-contamination, the mother and child libraries were prepared a month apart and were sequenced in separate runs. Between roughly 450,000 and 2,000,000 distinct TCR beta clonotypes were identified per donor. Naive TCR beta clonotypes were estimated from low-frequency clonotypes matched to each donor's FACS-determined naive share, without sorting.

The sequenced sample consisted of blood. The sequence came from a boy aged 2-15 years in good health. The sequence links TRBV2 to TRBJ1-5, and TRBD1 matches 11 of the central bases. The DNA reads as follows: TGTGCCAGCAGCCCCTGGGACAGGGGGAAGGGTCAGCCCCAGCATTTT. Its product reads: CASSPWDRGKGQPQHF.